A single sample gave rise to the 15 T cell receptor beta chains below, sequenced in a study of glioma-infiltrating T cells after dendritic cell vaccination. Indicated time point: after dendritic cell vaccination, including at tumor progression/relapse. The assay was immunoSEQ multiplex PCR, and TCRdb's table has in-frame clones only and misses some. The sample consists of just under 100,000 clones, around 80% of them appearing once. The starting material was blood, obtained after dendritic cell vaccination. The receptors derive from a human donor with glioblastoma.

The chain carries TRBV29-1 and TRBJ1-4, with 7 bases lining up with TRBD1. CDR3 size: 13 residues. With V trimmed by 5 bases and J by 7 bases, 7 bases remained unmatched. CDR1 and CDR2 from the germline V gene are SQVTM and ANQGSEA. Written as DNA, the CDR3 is TGCAGCGTTCAGAACAGGGGTATTGAAAAACTGTTTTTT. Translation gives CSVQNRGIEKLFF.

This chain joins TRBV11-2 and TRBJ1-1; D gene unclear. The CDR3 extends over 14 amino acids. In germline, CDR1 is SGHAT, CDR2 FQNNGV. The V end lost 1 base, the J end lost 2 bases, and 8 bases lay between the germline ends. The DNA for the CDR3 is TGTGCCAGCAGCTTAGGAGTAAGAAACACTGAAGCTTTCTTT. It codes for CASSLGVRNTEAFF.

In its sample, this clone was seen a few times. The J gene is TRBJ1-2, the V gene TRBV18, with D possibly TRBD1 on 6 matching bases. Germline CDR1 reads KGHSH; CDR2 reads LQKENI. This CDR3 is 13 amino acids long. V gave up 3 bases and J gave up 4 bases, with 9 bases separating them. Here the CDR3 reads CASSPDSAYGYTF. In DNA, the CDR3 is TGTGCCAGCTCACCGGACAGCGCCTATGGCTACACCTTC.

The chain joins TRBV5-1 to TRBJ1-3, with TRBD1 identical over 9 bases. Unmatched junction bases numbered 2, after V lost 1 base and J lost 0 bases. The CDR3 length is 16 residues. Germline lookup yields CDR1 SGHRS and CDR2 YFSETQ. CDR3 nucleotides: TGCGCCAGCAGCTTGACAGGGGGCCTCTCTGGAAACACCATATATTTT. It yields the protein CASSLTGGLSGNTIYF.

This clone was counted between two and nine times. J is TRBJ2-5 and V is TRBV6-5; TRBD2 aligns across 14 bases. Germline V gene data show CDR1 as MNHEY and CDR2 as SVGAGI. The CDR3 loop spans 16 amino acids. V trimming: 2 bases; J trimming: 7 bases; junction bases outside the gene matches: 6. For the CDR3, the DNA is TGTGCCAGCAGTTACCTGACTAGCGGGGGGGCCTGGACCCAGTACTTC. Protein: CASSYLTSGGAWTQYF.

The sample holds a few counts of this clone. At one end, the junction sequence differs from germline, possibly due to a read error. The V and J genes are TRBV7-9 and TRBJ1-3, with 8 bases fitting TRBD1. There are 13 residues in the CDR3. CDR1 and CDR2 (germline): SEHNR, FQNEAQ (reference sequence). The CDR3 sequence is CASTRAGGLQLDF. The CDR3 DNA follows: TGTGCCAGCACAAGGGCAGGGGGCCTACAGTTGGATTTT.

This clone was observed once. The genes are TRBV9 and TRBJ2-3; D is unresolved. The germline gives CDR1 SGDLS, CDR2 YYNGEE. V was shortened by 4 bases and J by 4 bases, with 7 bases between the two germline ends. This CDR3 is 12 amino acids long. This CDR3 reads CASSPRADTQYF. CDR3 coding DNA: TGTGCCAGCAGCCCGAGAGCAGATACGCAGTATTTT.

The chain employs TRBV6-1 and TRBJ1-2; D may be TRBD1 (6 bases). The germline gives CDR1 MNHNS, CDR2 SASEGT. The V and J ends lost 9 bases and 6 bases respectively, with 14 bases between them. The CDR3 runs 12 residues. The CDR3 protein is CARLDRRNGYTF. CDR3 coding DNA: TGTGCCAGACTCGACAGGCGAAATGGCTACACCTTC.

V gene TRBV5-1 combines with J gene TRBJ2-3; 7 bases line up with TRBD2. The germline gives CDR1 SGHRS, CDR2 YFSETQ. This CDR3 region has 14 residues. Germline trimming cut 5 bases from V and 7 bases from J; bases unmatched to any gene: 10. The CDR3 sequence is CASSASGAANTQYF. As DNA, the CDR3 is TGCGCCAGCAGTGCCAGCGGGGCCGCGAATACGCAGTATTTT.

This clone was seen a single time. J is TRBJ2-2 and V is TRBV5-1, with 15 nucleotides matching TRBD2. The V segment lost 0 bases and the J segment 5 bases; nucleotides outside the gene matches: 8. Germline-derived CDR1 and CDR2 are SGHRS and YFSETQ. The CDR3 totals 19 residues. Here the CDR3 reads CASSLARTSGRAGTGELFF. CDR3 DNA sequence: TGCGCCAGCAGCTTGGCCCGGACTAGCGGGAGGGCCGGTACCGGGGAGCTGTTTTTT.

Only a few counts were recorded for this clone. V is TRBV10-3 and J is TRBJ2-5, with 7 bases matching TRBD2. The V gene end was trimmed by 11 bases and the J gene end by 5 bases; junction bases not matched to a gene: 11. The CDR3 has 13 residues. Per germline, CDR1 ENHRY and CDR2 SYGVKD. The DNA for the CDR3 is TGTGCCCACCTTGCGGGGGTGGGGGAGACCCAGTACTTC. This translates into CAHLAGVGETQYF.

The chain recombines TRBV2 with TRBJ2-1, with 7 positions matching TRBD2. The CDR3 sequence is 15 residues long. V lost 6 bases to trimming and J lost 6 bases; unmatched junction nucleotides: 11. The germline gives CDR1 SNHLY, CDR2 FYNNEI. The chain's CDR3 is CASRGPGGRANEQFF. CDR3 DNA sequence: TGTGCCAGCAGGGGACCCGGGGGGAGGGCCAATGAGCAGTTCTTC.

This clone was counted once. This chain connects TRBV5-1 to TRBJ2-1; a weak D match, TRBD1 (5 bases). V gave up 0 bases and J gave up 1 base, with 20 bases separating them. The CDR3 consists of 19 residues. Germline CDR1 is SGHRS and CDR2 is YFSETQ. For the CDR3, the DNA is TGCGCCAGCAGCTTGGCAGGGCCCTCGTCGCTTGGTTCCTACAATGAGCAGTTCTTC. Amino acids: CASSLAGPSSLGSYNEQFF.

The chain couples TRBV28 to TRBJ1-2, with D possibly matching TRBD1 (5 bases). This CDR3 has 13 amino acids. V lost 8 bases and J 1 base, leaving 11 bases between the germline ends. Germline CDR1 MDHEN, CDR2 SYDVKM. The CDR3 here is CASDRTGNYGYTF. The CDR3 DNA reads TGTGCCAGCGACAGAACCGGTAACTATGGCTACACCTTC.

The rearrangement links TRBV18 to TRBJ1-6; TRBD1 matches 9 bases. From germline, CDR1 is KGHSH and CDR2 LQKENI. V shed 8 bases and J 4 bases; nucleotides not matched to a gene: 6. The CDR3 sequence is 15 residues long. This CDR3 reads CASADRGLYNSPLHF. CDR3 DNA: TGTGCCAGCGCGGACAGGGGACTGTATAATTCACCCCTCCACTTT.